This TCR beta chain was captured by sequencing in a study of T cell responses to AZD1222 COVID-19 vaccine. Overall study findings and caveats: Repertoires were sampled only after the peak T cell response. It should be noted that donors were predominantly white British and more often female, and clonal diversity was possibly underestimated.

Data came from immunoSEQ multiplex PCR; TCRdb stores just in-frame clones and leaves some out. The sample lists about 53,000 clones; roughly 80% were seen once. For this clone: Its antigen is not known.

This CDR3 has 17 amino acids. Trimming shortened V by 3 bases and J by 0 bases, and 14 bases separated the two germline ends. CDR1 and CDR2 from the germline V gene are MDHEN and SYDVKM. The gene calls are TRBV28 and TRBJ2-2; D is unclear. The sequenced sample was peripheral blood, obtained on day 0 of AZD1222 vaccination. The sequence was obtained from an adult in good health. The CDR3 protein is CASSFPSGTANTGELFF. In DNA form, the CDR3 reads TGTGCCAGCAGTTTCCCCTCCGGCACCGCGAACACCGGGGAGCTGTTTTTT.